Presented here are 6 T cell receptor beta chains from one specimen sequenced in a study of cytomegalovirus exposure and HLA in healthy donors. In the PCR, 60 Vbeta and 13 Jbeta primers were used. The data were produced by immunoSEQ multiplex PCR, yet TCRdb's version contains in-frame clones alone and is incomplete. Of 210,000 or so clones in the sample, over 75% were seen once. The specimen was PBMCs. All receptors come from a man between 18 and 29 years old in good health and CMV-seronegative.

V and J are TRBV2 and TRBJ1-3; D is unclear. Trimming shortened V by 6 bases and J by 0 bases, and 15 bases separated the two germline ends. This CDR3 spans 16 amino acids. Germline V CDR1 and CDR2: SNHLY, FYNNEI. The DNA for the CDR3 is TGTGCCAGCAGCCCGCCCACAGTGCCCTCTGGAAACACCATATATTTT. It is translated as CASSPPTVPSGNTIYF.

V and J are TRBV7-6 and TRBJ1-3, with 8 bases identical to TRBD1. Looked up from germline, CDR1 is SGHVS and CDR2 is FNYEAQ. The ends lost 1 base at V and 4 bases at J; junction bases unmatched: 3. The CDR3 sequence is 15 residues long. The CDR3 sequence: CASSLGDRNGNTIYF. The CDR3 nucleotides are TGTGCCAGCAGCTTAGGGGACAGGAACGGAAACACCATATATTTT.

This clone was detected only a few times. The chain joins TRBV7-3 to TRBJ2-4, with 9 bases aligning to TRBD2. CDR3 size: 14 residues. CDR1 SGHTA and CDR2 FQGTGA come from the germline V gene. The V and J ends lost 3 bases and 7 bases, in that order; junction bases with no gene match: 4. CDR3 in DNA: TGTGCCAGCAGCTTGGGACTAGCTTCTAACATTCAGTACTTC. The encoded protein is CASSLGLASNIQYF.

The gene calls are TRBV6-1 and TRBJ2-7, with 9 bases matching TRBD2. The CDR3 contains 16 residues. V was clipped by 2 bases and J by 3 bases; unmatched bases: 8. Germline V gene lookup returns CDR1 MNHNS and CDR2 SASEGT. CDR3 protein: CASSEMGGRAFYEQYF. In DNA form, the CDR3 reads TGTGCCAGCAGTGAAATGGGCGGGAGGGCCTTCTACGAGCAGTACTTC.

This rearrangement joins TRBV6-5 to TRBJ2-7, with 9 positions matching TRBD1. Germline loops: CDR1 MNHEY, CDR2 SVGAGI. The CDR3 totals 15 residues. The ends lost 6 bases at V and 7 bases at J; junction bases unmatched: 13. The CDR3 sequence is CASSMGQGLREEQYF. The DNA of the CDR3 is TGTGCCAGCAGCATGGGACAGGGATTAAGGGAGGAGCAGTACTTC.

This clone appeared a single time. The V and J genes are TRBV7-2 and TRBJ1-6, with TRBD1 matching 9 bases. V lost 4 bases to trimming and J lost 8 bases; unmatched junction nucleotides: 0. The CDR3 contains 13 residues. CDR1 SGHTA and CDR2 FQGNSA come from the germline V gene. This CDR3 is CASSWDRDSPLHF. The CDR3 DNA reads TGTGCCAGCAGCTGGGACAGGGATTCACCCCTCCACTTT.